The 16 T cell receptor beta chains listed next were all sequenced from one sample in a study of blood T cell repertoires in COVID-19. Only in-frame clones appear in the TCRdb table, and some are missing; sequencing was by immunoSEQ multiplex PCR. Among about 200,000 clones, more than 65% were seen once, and the ten largest hold 6% to 8%. Material: PBMCs or T cells enriched from blood (not recorded which). These receptors were collected from a man in his forties who had recovered from COVID-19.

Here the CDR3 DNA reads TGTGCCAGCAGCGACAGGGGAAGCAATCAGCCCCAGCATTTT. Protein: CASSDRGSNQPQHF. V gene TRBV5-4 combines with J gene TRBJ1-5, with 8 bases aligning to TRBD1. Germline V gives CDR1 SGHNT, CDR2 YYREEE (reference sequence). This CDR3 has 14 amino acids. V was clipped by 4 bases and J by 1 base; unmatched bases: 1. Supplemented by reference TRBV5-4 and TRBJ1-5, the full variable domain reads ETGVTQSPTHLIKTRGQQVTLRCSSQSGHNTVSWYQQALGQGPQFIFQYYREEENGRGNFPPRFSGLQFPNYSSELNVNALELDDSALYLCASSDRGSNQPQHFGDGTRLSIL.

The V and J genes are TRBV11-2 and TRBJ2-3; perhaps TRBD2 as D (6 bases). In germline, CDR1 is SGHAT, CDR2 FQNNGV. Trimming pared 3 bases from V and 4 bases from J, leaving 14 bases between. The CDR3 is 15 residues long. The CDR3 here is CASSFTEGRPDTQYF. DNA of the CDR3: TGTGCCAGCAGCTTTACGGAGGGACGTCCAGATACGCAGTATTTT.

The chain uses TRBV4-3 and TRBJ2-1; TRBD2 aligns across 7 bases. V lost 0 bases, J lost 3 bases, and 8 bases stayed unmatched. The CDR3 length is 17 residues. The germline V gene has CDR1 LGHNA and CDR2 YSLEER. The CDR3 DNA sequence: TGCGCCAGCAGCCAAGATCTAACAGCGGGGAACTACAATGAGCAGTTCTTC. Protein sequence: CASSQDLTAGNYNEQFF.

The chain is built from TRBV5-1 and TRBJ2-1; 13 bases align to TRBD2. The CDR3 runs to 16 residues. CDR1 is SGHRS and CDR2 is YFSETQ in the germline V gene. The trim removed 0 bases at V and 8 bases at J, leaving 5 bases unmatched. In DNA form, the CDR3 reads TGCGCCAGCAGCTTGGGACTAGCGGGGGGCCGATATGAGCAGTTCTTC. Residues: CASSLGLAGGRYEQFF.

This chain joins TRBV5-1 and TRBJ2-7, with TRBD1 matching 8 bases. The CDR3 has 15 residues. V gave up 0 bases and J gave up 6 bases; unmatched junction bases: 8. Germline CDR1 SGHRS, CDR2 YFSETQ. This chain's CDR3 is CASSLATGGPGEQYF. Written as DNA, the CDR3 is TGCGCCAGCAGCTTGGCTACAGGGGGACCGGGCGAGCAGTACTTC.

Concerning this clone: The same CDR3 can be traced to other DNA sequences in this sample. V and J are TRBV5-6 and TRBJ1-1, with a tentative D call TRBD1 (5 bases). Germline V gene sequence: CDR1 SGHDT, CDR2 YYEEEE. The V gene lost 1 base and the J gene lost 5 bases, with 6 bases spanning the gap. The CDR3 sequence is 12 residues long. The CDR3 here is CASSLRGTEAFF. CDR3 bases: TGTGCCAGCAGCTTGCGGGGGACTGAAGCTTTCTTT.

The chain recombines TRBV28 with TRBJ1-2; 9 bases map to TRBD1. V shed 10 bases, J shed 6 bases, and the junction held 9 bases outside the gene matches. This CDR3 is 13 amino acids long. Germline V gives CDR1 MDHEN, CDR2 SYDVKM. The CDR3: CAIDPGTGNGYTF. In DNA form, the CDR3 reads TGTGCCATCGATCCCGGGACAGGGAATGGCTACACCTTC.

This chain connects TRBV7-2 to TRBJ2-7, with a possible D match to TRBD1 (5 bases). Trimming took 5 bases from V and 2 from J, leaving 13 bases between them. Germline assignment: CDR1 SGHTA and CDR2 FQGNSA. This CDR3 is built from 14 residues. CDR3 in amino acids: CASSPGRVAYEQYF. Written as DNA, the CDR3 is TGTGCCAGCAGCCCGGGCAGGGTGGCCTACGAGCAGTACTTC.

The V call is TRBV7-3, the J call TRBJ2-2, with D maybe TRBD2 (6 bases). Germline lookup yields CDR1 SGHTA and CDR2 FQGTGA. Trimming shortened V by 0 bases and J by 7 bases, and 12 bases separated the two germline ends. CDR3 length: 15 residues. The CDR3 spells CASSLTIGGDGELFF. DNA of the CDR3: TGTGCCAGCAGCTTAACAATTGGCGGGGACGGGGAGCTGTTTTTT.

J is TRBJ1-4 and V is TRBV5-1; 8 positions agree with TRBD1. This CDR3 spans 17 amino acids. Trimming removed 0 bases from V and 8 bases from J; junction bases left unmatched: 12. Germline CDR1 SGHRS, CDR2 YFSETQ. CDR3 residues: CASSLAAGGIGEEKLFF. DNA for the CDR3: TGCGCCAGCAGCTTGGCCGCAGGGGGCATTGGGGAAGAAAAACTGTTTTTT. The full variable domain, in which reference TRBV5-1 and TRBJ1-4 provide the parts outside the CDR3, is KAGVTQTPRYLIKTRGQQVTLSCSPISGHRSVSWYQQTPGQGLQFLFEYFSETQRNKGNFPGRFSGRQFSNSRSEMNVSTLELGDSALYLCASSLAAGGIGEEKLFFGSGTQLSVL.

The chain links TRBV6-2 or TRBV6-3 to TRBJ2-3; maybe TRBD1 (5 bases). V shed 4 bases and J shed 1 base, with 6 bases lying between them. The germline V gene encodes CDR1 MNHEY and CDR2 SVGEGT. The CDR3 sequence is 13 residues long. In nucleotides, the CDR3 is TGTGCCAGCAGTTCACAGGGCACAGATACGCAGTATTTT. It is translated as CASSSQGTDTQYF.

Comments on this clone: The sample has other DNA sequences that encode this CDR3 too. The genes are TRBV18 and TRBJ1-1; D is possibly TRBD1 (5 bases). The germline V and J ends were trimmed by 2 bases and 1 base, with 8 bases remaining between them. Per germline, CDR1 KGHSH and CDR2 LQKENI. The CDR3 spans 14 residues. The CDR3 DNA sequence: TGTGCCAGCTCACCAGGGCAGGGGAACACTGAAGCTTTCTTT. Amino acid sequence: CASSPGQGNTEAFF.

This chain connects TRBV28 to TRBJ1-2; D possibly corresponds to TRBD1 (6 bases). The CDR3 has 15 residues. The ends were cut back, 2 bases at V and 3 bases at J, with 13 bases in the middle. The germline CDR1 and CDR2 sequences are MDHEN and SYDVKM. The CDR3 DNA sequence: TGTGCCAGCAGTTTAACAGGGATTAAAGACTATGGCTACACCTTC. Its translation: CASSLTGIKDYGYTF.

The V and J genes are TRBV5-6 and TRBJ1-4; weak D call: TRBD1 (6 bases). CDR1 is SGHDT, CDR2 YYEEEE, per germline. The CDR3 loop spans 15 amino acids. V was trimmed by 0 bases and J by 8 bases, leaving 14 bases between them. The CDR3, as DNA: TGTGCCAGCAGCTTGGTGGGGGCTCTACGGGAAAAACTGTTTTTT. Translating gives CASSLVGALREKLFF.

This chain connects TRBV7-2 to TRBJ1-3, with 11 nucleotides matching TRBD1. V gave up 1 base and J gave up 3 bases; unmatched junction bases: 5. CDR3 length equals 17 residues. Germline CDR1 SGHTA, CDR2 FQGNSA. CDR3 in DNA: TGTGCCAGCAGCTTAGAGAGGACAGGGGGCGTTGGAAACACCATATATTTT. Protein product: CASSLERTGGVGNTIYF.

The rearrangement joins TRBV4-2 to TRBJ1-2, with TRBD1 matching 10 bases. Germline V gene sequence: CDR1 LGHNA, CDR2 YNFKEQ. The trim removed 1 base at V and 6 bases at J, leaving 2 bases unmatched. CDR3 length: 14 residues. The CDR3 is CASSQGGQGDGYTF. The CDR3 bases are TGTGCCAGCAGCCAAGGCGGACAGGGGGATGGCTACACCTTC.